Listed below are T cell receptor beta chains from one sample, sequenced in a study of cytomegalovirus exposure and HLA in healthy donors. Profiling relied on immunoSEQ multiplex PCR, and the TCRdb table lists in-frame clones only, not all of them. The sample contains over 35,000 clones, approximately 80% of which appear only once. Sequenced sample: PBMCs. The receptors were gathered from a man under 40 in good health and CMV-seronegative. The CDR3 runs from the conserved cysteine through the conserved F or W. A D gene is named only where the DNA matches it firmly.

cdr3_length j_call v_call d_call cdr3_aa
19 TRBJ1-5 TRBV6-8 - CASSPPPLPTVYSNQPQHF
15 TRBJ2-5 TRBV7-6 TRBD1 CASSLGGQLQETQYF
13 TRBJ2-2 TRBV7-6 - CASTTGNTGELFF
15 TRBJ2-6 TRBV6-5 - CASGGVSGGANVLTF
15 TRBJ2-1 TRBV6-5 TRBD2 CASSYGRLADNEQFF
16 TRBJ1-1 TRBV5-1 - CASSPNGGQRATEAFF
15 TRBJ1-2 TRBV19 - CASSPSTESGYGYTF
15 TRBJ1-5 TRBV2 TRBD1 CASKTETGINQPQHF
14 TRBJ2-2 TRBV7-8 TRBD1 CASNSDRATGELFF
15 TRBJ1-1 TRBV7-2 - CASSLGYQGRTEAFF
14 TRBJ2-3 TRBV5-5 - CASSSKKSTDTQYF
14 TRBJ1-5 TRBV28 - CASSGSRGSQPQHF
15 TRBJ2-1 TRBV5-1 - CASSLEAGLYNEQFF
17 TRBJ2-2 TRBV11-2 - CASSLKLSQGFTGELFF
14 TRBJ1-3 TRBV27 - CASSFAGNGNTIYF
10 TRBJ2-4 TRBV5-3 - CARPRGIQYF
14 TRBJ1-1 TRBV7-9 - CSSSSQGGGTEAFF
14 TRBJ2-1 TRBV10-3 TRBD1 CAISHRGRDNEQFF
15 TRBJ2-7 TRBV4-3 - CASSQEAGVLTEQYF
17 TRBJ1-6 TRBV19 TRBD1 CASTTPITGGAYSPLHF
15 TRBJ2-1 TRBV6-5 TRBD1 CTSSHGGTGFDEQFF
15 TRBJ1-2 TRBV5-6 TRBD1 CASSRGRQGAWGYTF
13 TRBJ1-1 TRBV10-3 - CAISIHPNTEAFF
14 TRBJ1-2 TRBV7-2 - CASSLAVAGYGYTF
14 TRBJ2-1 TRBV5-1 - CASSLAVNYNEQFF
15 TRBJ2-7 TRBV6-6 TRBD1 CASSPPGTGTDEQYF
15 TRBJ2-5 TRBV7-6 TRBD2 CASSLVGTSIGTQYF
14 TRBJ2-7 TRBV5-1 - CASSLGQGHDEQYF
18 TRBJ2-6 TRBV2 TRBD1 CASRRDRVDLAGANVLTF
14 TRBJ2-3 TRBV14 - CASSQDLGADTQYF
13 TRBJ1-1 TRBV19 TRBD1 CASSNRGLTEAFF
15 TRBJ2-1 TRBV6-4 TRBD2 CASSEASGSGNEQFF
14 TRBJ1-1 TRBV6-5 TRBD1 CASSRGQGSTEAFF
16 TRBJ1-6 TRBV5-8 TRBD1 CASSLRPQGLDSPLHF
14 TRBJ2-1 TRBV15 - CATSRGDSNFEQFF
15 TRBJ2-3 TRBV6-5 TRBD2 CASSRTSGRPDTQYF
16 TRBJ2-1 TRBV11-2 TRBD2 CASSFYVASGSDEQFF
16 TRBJ2-3 TRBV5-1 - CASSFRGATRTDTQYF
14 TRBJ2-1 TRBV7-7 - CASSLAGDRNEQFF
16 TRBJ2-3 TRBV7-8 TRBD2 CASSPRTSGSVDTQYF
14 TRBJ2-7 TRBV7-2 - CASSLQPGSYEQYF
12 TRBJ2-5 TRBV10-1 TRBD1 CASSVTGEKQYF
14 TRBJ1-6 TRBV19 - CASTWSSYNSPLHF
15 TRBJ1-4 TRBV19 TRBD1 CASSFDRGPNEKLFF
16 TRBJ2-1 TRBV10-1 TRBD1 CASSDLTGGAVYEQFF
15 TRBJ2-5 TRBV7-8 TRBD2 CASSLVGGRANEQYF
13 TRBJ1-2 TRBV7-2 - CASSSAELYGYTF
16 TRBJ2-5 TRBV7-9 - CSSSTRRGFTQETQYF
14 TRBJ2-7 TRBV5-1 - CASSLGGEAPEQYF
14 TRBJ1-6 TRBV19 TRBD1 CASTTGTDNSPLHF